The next 25 T cell receptor beta chains were all read from a single sample in a study of vaccination and CD4 T cells after COVID-19. Specified treatment: approximately nine-day PBMC culture with coronavirus spike peptide pools or control peptides (ViraFEST assay). No antigens are known for them. Cultured CD4+ T-cell DNA underwent Oncomine TCR Beta short-read sequencing. TCRdb independently ran MiXCR on the PCR reads; one entry per CDR3 protein. Here the sample spans over 10,000 distinct CDR3 sequences, around three quarters being singletons. Sequencing was done on a sample of CD4+ T cells from blood, cultured in vitro. The receptors stem from a human donor who had recovered from COVID-19.

The gene calls are TRBV18 and TRBJ1-4, with 7 nucleotides matching TRBD1. Germline V lookup: CDR1 KGHSH, CDR2 LQKENI. V was clipped by 3 bases and J by 5 bases; unmatched bases: 6. The CDR3 runs 15 residues. The DNA for the CDR3 is TGTGCCAGCTCACCTAGGACAGGACAAAATGAAAAACTGTTTTTT. This codes for CASSPRTGQNEKLFF.

This clonotype was observed a few times. Here the CDR3 reads CASILDRGQITF. The CDR3, as DNA: TGTGCCAGCATCCTCGACAGGGGGCAAATCACCTTC. This chain links TRBV2 with TRBJ1-2; 10 bases are a match to TRBD1. Per germline, CDR1 SNHLY and CDR2 FYNNEI. V shed 7 bases, J shed 13 bases, and the junction held 9 bases outside the gene matches. This CDR3 spans 12 amino acids.

This clonotype was seen once. The genes are TRBV20-1 and TRBJ2-7, with D unresolved. The length of the CDR3 is 10 residues. V was cut by 0 bases and J by 3 bases, with 0 bases left in between. Germline assignment: CDR1 DFQATT and CDR2 SNEGSKA (reference sequence). CDR3 nucleotides: TGCAGTGCTAGAGACTACGAGCAGTACTTC. It encodes CSARDYEQYF.

With regard to this clonotype: Given the absence of the conserved phenylalanine or tryptophan at the CDR3 end, a read error is likely. It is unclear where the CDR3 begins or ends on the DNA, so no DNA is shown, and the CDR3 is as TCRdb lists it. This chain uses TRBV15 with TRBJ2-1; the DNA was not used to check the table's D call, TRBD2. The V gene's germline CDR1 is LNHNV and CDR2 YYDKDF (reference sequence). The CDR3 adds up to 11 amino acids, both ends counted. CDR3: CATSRDSARSD.

This clonotype has more than one count but fewer than ten. The chain has TRBV7-2 and TRBJ1-6, with TRBD1 matching 7 bases. The ends lost 4 bases at V and 7 bases at J; junction bases unmatched: 4. Germline values: CDR1 SGHTA, CDR2 FQGNSA. The CDR3 is 14 residues long. The CDR3 loop is CASSSQTGNSPLHF. The CDR3 DNA reads TGTGCCAGCAGCTCGCAGACAGGGAATTCACCCCTCCACTTT.

The rearrangement joins TRBV7-9 to TRBJ2-2; no definite D call. The CDR3 covers 12 residues. Germline values: CDR1 SEHNR, CDR2 FQNEAQ (reference sequence). Trimming left V 5 bases short and J 0 bases short, with 1 base between. Here the CDR3 DNA reads TGTGCCAGCAGCACGAACACCGGGGAGCTGTTTTTT. Residues: CASSTNTGELFF.

This sequence joins TRBV2 and TRBJ2-2; D not resolved. V lost 5 bases and J 4 bases, leaving 8 bases between the germline ends. The germline gives CDR1 SNHLY, CDR2 FYNNEI. The CDR3 contains 13 residues. DNA of the CDR3: TGTGCCAGCAGTACTCCGGTCACCGGGGAGCTGTTTTTT. It yields the protein CASSTPVTGELFF.

The gene calls are TRBV11-2 and TRBJ2-1, with a weak D call TRBD2 (5 bases). Germline loops: CDR1 SGHAT, CDR2 FQNNGV. Trimming shortened V by 3 bases and J by 0 bases, and 9 bases separated the two germline ends. This CDR3 has 15 residues. The CDR3 sequence is CASSFGLSSYNEQFF. CDR3 DNA sequence: TGTGCCAGCAGCTTCGGACTGAGCTCCTACAATGAGCAGTTCTTC.

This clonotype was observed a single time. The CDR3 spells CASSSGTANQPQHF. CDR3 nucleotide sequence: TGTGCCAGCAGCTCCGGGACAGCCAATCAGCCCCAGCATTTT. The V gene is TRBV7-2, the J gene TRBJ1-5, with 7 nucleotides matching TRBD1. Germline values: CDR1 SGHTA, CDR2 FQGNSA. V trimming: 4 bases; J trimming: 3 bases; junction bases outside the gene matches: 3. The CDR3 covers 14 residues.

The chain has TRBV9 and TRBJ1-1; 9 bases match TRBD1. CDR1 SGDLS and CDR2 YYNGEE come from the germline V gene. The CDR3 runs 16 residues. The V and J ends lost 0 bases and 1 base, in that order; junction bases with no gene match: 4. CDR3: CASSVGGTGRNTEAFF. The CDR3 bases are TGTGCCAGCAGCGTAGGAGGGACAGGGCGGAACACTGAAGCTTTCTTT.

The rearrangement uses TRBV19 and TRBJ2-2; no firm D call. The CDR3 contains 14 residues. CDR1 and CDR2 from the germline V gene are LNHDA and SQIVND (reference sequence). V gave up 7 bases and J gave up 2 bases, with 11 bases separating them. The CDR3 DNA sequence: TGTGCCAGTACCCTTGGCCCCAACACCGGGGAGCTGTTTTTT. As protein: CASTLGPNTGELFF. The full variable domain, with the rest looked up from reference TRBV19 and TRBJ2-2, is DGGITQSPKYLFRKEGQNVTLSCEQNLNHDAMYWYRQDPGQGLRLIYYSQIVNDFQKGDIAEGYSVSREKKESFPLTVTSAQKNPTAFYLCASTLGPNTGELFFGEGSRLTVL.

This clonotype came up a few times. This chain joins TRBV20-1 and TRBJ1-5; the match to TRBD1 covers 8 bases. The V gene's germline CDR1 is DFQATT and CDR2 SNEGSKA (reference sequence). This CDR3 has 16 residues. After removal of 1 base from V and 0 bases from J, the junction contained 5 bases not matched to a gene. The CDR3 coding sequence is TGCAGTGCTAGAGTCGGGGACAGGCTTAGCAATCAGCCCCAGCATTTT. Residues: CSARVGDRLSNQPQHF.

V is TRBV20-1 and J is TRBJ2-1; no definite D call. This CDR3 region has 12 residues. Germline values: CDR1 DFQATT, CDR2 SNEGSKA (reference sequence). The V gene lost 6 bases and the J gene lost 8 bases, with 14 bases spanning the gap. CDR3 DNA sequence: TGCAGTGCCGCCGGACCGAGAGATGAGCAGTTCTTC. This codes for CSAAGPRDEQFF.

This rearrangement joins TRBV6-5 to TRBJ1-5; 7 bases are shared with TRBD1. Trimming at V came to 2 bases and at J to 0 bases, leaving 10 bases not matched to a gene. Looked up from germline, CDR1 is MNHEY and CDR2 is SVGAGI. The CDR3 length is 18 residues. In nucleotides, the CDR3 is TGTGCCAGCAGTTACGACGACAGGGAACGGGATAGCAATCAGCCCCAGCATTTT. Its translation is CASSYDDRERDSNQPQHF.

CDR3 amino acids: CAPGRGDNEQFF. In nucleotides, the CDR3 is TGTGCCCCGGGAAGAGGAGACAATGAGCAGTTCTTC. V and J are TRBV7-2 and TRBJ2-1; possibly TRBD2 for D (5 bases). V lost 11 bases and J 5 bases, leaving 13 bases between the germline ends. CDR1 and CDR2 (germline): SGHTA, FQGNSA. This CDR3 has 12 amino acids.

This chain joins TRBV24-1 and TRBJ1-2, with TRBD1 matching 10 bases. The V segment lost 0 bases and the J segment 6 bases; nucleotides outside the gene matches: 3. CDR1 is KGHDR, CDR2 SFDVKD, per germline. The CDR3 length is 15 residues. The CDR3 loop is CATSDLGTGVDGYTF. The DNA of the CDR3 is TGTGCCACCAGTGATTTGGGGACAGGGGTCGATGGCTACACCTTC.

Only one count was recorded for this clonotype. The genes are TRBV10-3 and TRBJ2-6; TRBD2 is a possible D gene (7 bases). The germline V gene has CDR1 ENHRY and CDR2 SYGVKD. V lost 6 bases to trimming and J lost 8 bases, with 20 bases between them. This CDR3 region has 16 residues. Written as DNA, the CDR3 is TGTGCCATCAGGGAGGGGGGGAATGATAAGCCCAACGTCCTGACTTTC. It codes for CAIREGGNDKPNVLTF.

The chain joins TRBV20-1 to TRBJ1-1; TRBD1 matches 8 bases. CDR1 DFQATT and CDR2 SNEGSKA come from the germline V gene (reference sequence). CDR3 length: 16 residues. V lost 6 bases and J lost 0; bases outside the gene matches: 12. The CDR3: CSAPTGTGNMNTEAFF. DNA of the CDR3: TGCAGTGCCCCCACCGGGACAGGCAATATGAACACTGAAGCTTTCTTT.

J is TRBJ1-5 and V is TRBV12-3 or TRBV12-4; no clear D gene. V was shortened by 1 base and J by 4 bases, with 11 bases between the two germline ends. There are 15 residues in the CDR3. The CDR3 DNA reads TGTGCCAGCAGTTTAGGCCGGTCGGGAAATCAGCCCCAGCATTTT. It is translated as CASSLGRSGNQPQHF.

The rearrangement uses TRBV6-1 and TRBJ1-6; D not certain. Deletions cut 6 bases from V and 6 bases from J, with 12 bases between. The CDR3 has 14 amino acids. CDR1 MNHNS and CDR2 SASEGT come from the germline V gene. The CDR3 DNA reads TGTGCCAGCAGCACGAGCAGGTCTAATTCACCCCTCCACTTT. This sequence encodes CASSTSRSNSPLHF.

The CDR3 spells CASSYSPSEGANVLTF. The CDR3 region has the DNA TGTGCCAGCAGTTACTCGCCAAGCGAGGGGGCCAACGTCCTGACTTTC. The gene calls are TRBV6-5 and TRBJ2-6, with D hard to call. The V end lost 0 bases, the J end lost 4 bases, and 10 bases lay between the germline ends. This CDR3 spans 16 amino acids. Germline lookup yields CDR1 MNHEY and CDR2 SVGAGI.

This chain joins TRBV7-7 and TRBJ2-3, with D perhaps being TRBD1 or TRBD2 (5 bases each). The CDR3 is made up of 15 amino acids. CDR1 and CDR2 (germline): SSHAT, FNYEAQ (reference sequence). The V gene lost 1 base and the J gene lost 8 bases, with 16 bases spanning the gap. The CDR3: CASSLGESVGGTQYF. The CDR3 DNA reads TGTGCCAGCAGCTTAGGAGAGTCGGTTGGGGGTACGCAGTATTTT.

With respect to this clonotype: One end of the junction varies from germline; a read error may be responsible. The chain carries TRBV20-1 and TRBJ2-3; tentative D call: TRBD2 (5 bases). The CDR3 runs to 15 residues. Germline values: CDR1 DFQATT, CDR2 SNEGSKA (reference sequence). Here the CDR3 reads CSARDRTGSPDAQYF. In nucleotides, the CDR3 is TGCAGTGCTAGAGATAGGACGGGGTCGCCAGATGCGCAGTATTTT.

This clonotype was observed once. The V and J genes are TRBV7-6 and TRBJ2-1; 11 bases align to TRBD2. This CDR3 contains 15 residues. Unmatched junction bases numbered 6, after V lost 3 bases and J lost 8 bases. Germline V gene data show CDR1 as SGHVS and CDR2 as FNYEAQ. CDR3 loop: CASSFTSGGDYEQFF. The CDR3 nucleotides are TGTGCCAGCAGCTTCACTAGCGGGGGCGATTATGAGCAGTTCTTC.

The chain recombines TRBV6-1 with TRBJ1-5; no firm D call. From germline, CDR1 is MNHNS and CDR2 SASEGT. This CDR3 spans 13 amino acids. V lost 6 bases, J lost 0 bases, and 6 bases lay in between. CDR3: CASRPDSNQPQHF. The CDR3 coding sequence is TGTGCCAGCAGGCCCGATAGCAATCAGCCCCAGCATTTT.